These 28 T cell receptor beta chains share one sample of origin, sequenced in a study of blood T cells in healthy people across ages. Primers used in a second PCR of roughly 6 to 11 cycles were a sample-barcoded 5' primer and a J-beta primer mix. TCRdb used MiXCR to reprocess the 5' RACE reads, holding one entry per CDR3 protein. The repertoire holds approximately 2,000,000 distinct CDR3 sequences, with approximately 40% as singletons. Sequenced input: blood. The receptors originated from a human donor in good health.

This rearrangement joins TRBV5-1 to TRBJ2-7; 7 bases are a match to TRBD2. CDR1 is SGHRS and CDR2 is YFSETQ in the germline V gene. The length of the CDR3 is 17 residues. V trimming: 0 bases; J trimming: 3 bases; junction bases outside the gene matches: 12. CDR3 residues: CASSLEGSASGLYEQYF. Here the CDR3 DNA reads TGCGCCAGCAGCTTGGAAGGAAGTGCTAGCGGACTCTACGAGCAGTACTTC.

This clonotype was picked up a small number of times. J is TRBJ2-1 and V is TRBV29-1, with D unresolved. The CDR3 spans 11 residues. Germline V gene data show CDR1 as SQVTM and CDR2 as ANQGSEA. Trimming removed 0 bases from V and 12 bases from J, with 9 bases in between. The CDR3 bases are TGCAGCGTTGAAGATGCGCAGGTGCAGTTCTTC. Translated, it gives CSVEDAQVQFF.

This clonotype was detected once. The J gene is TRBJ2-2, the V gene TRBV11-2; the match to TRBD2 covers 10 bases. V was pared by 1 base and J by 6 bases, with 5 bases of the junction left unmatched. The germline V gene has CDR1 SGHAT and CDR2 FQNNGV. This CDR3 comprises 16 residues. The CDR3 sequence: CASSLVVAGGPGELFF. The CDR3 nucleotides read TGTGCCAGCAGCTTAGTGGTAGCGGGGGGCCCCGGGGAGCTGTTTTTT.

This chain connects TRBV4-1 to TRBJ2-7, with D hard to call. V lost 0 bases, J lost 7 bases, and 10 bases lay in between. The CDR3 is made up of 13 amino acids. Germline assignment: CDR1 MGHRA and CDR2 YSYEKL. CDR3 protein: CASSQDYPEEQYF. The DNA for the CDR3 is TGCGCCAGCAGCCAAGATTACCCCGAAGAGCAGTACTTC.

This clonotype was observed a few times. The chain combines TRBV29-1 with TRBJ2-3; a weak D match, TRBD2 (6 bases). Germline V gene lookup returns CDR1 SQVTM and CDR2 ANQGSEA. The CDR3 extends over 15 amino acids. V was pared by 0 bases and J by 0 bases, with 10 bases between. The CDR3 sequence is CSVEDRRESTDTQYF. CDR3 DNA: TGCAGCGTTGAAGATAGGAGGGAGAGCACAGATACGCAGTATTTT.

This clonotype appeared a few times. The CDR3 DNA follows: TGTGCCACCAGTGACTCGGACCGCCCGAACACAGATACGCAGTATTTT. Encoded protein: CATSDSDRPNTDTQYF. The V and J genes are TRBV24-1 and TRBJ2-3; D gene uncertain. Germline V CDR1 and CDR2: KGHDR, SFDVKD. The CDR3 has 16 amino acids. Trimming removed 4 bases from V and 2 bases from J, with 15 bases in between.

This chain connects TRBV28 to TRBJ1-3; TRBD1 agrees at 10 bases. The CDR3 is 18 residues long. Trimming at V came to 3 bases and at J to 3 bases, leaving 11 bases not matched to a gene. The germline gives CDR1 MDHEN, CDR2 SYDVKM. CDR3 sequence reads: CASSFPGTGAMDGNTIYF. The CDR3 nucleotides read TGTGCCAGCAGTTTTCCCGGGACAGGGGCCATGGATGGAAACACCATATATTTT.

This chain connects TRBV29-1 to TRBJ2-7, with D perhaps TRBD1 (6 bases). The V gene's germline CDR1 is SQVTM and CDR2 ANQGSEA. V lost 6 bases, J lost 1 base, and 31 bases lay in between. The CDR3 consists of 19 residues. For the CDR3, the DNA is TGCAGCGTCCCCAACCCATTCTTCGGACAGACCGAACCTTCCTACGAGCAGTACTTC. It is translated as CSVPNPFFGQTEPSYEQYF.

This clonotype appeared a single time. The rearrangement links TRBV4-2 to TRBJ1-1; 9 positions agree with TRBD1. There are 17 residues in the CDR3. Trimming cost V 1 base and J 4 bases; bases outside gene matches: 10. Germline V gives CDR1 LGHNA, CDR2 YNFKEQ. This CDR3 is CASSQGFMGQGRTEAFF. The DNA of the CDR3 is TGTGCCAGCAGCCAAGGATTCATGGGACAGGGACGCACTGAAGCTTTCTTT.

CDR3 amino acids: CSAIRRRSSYEQYF. As DNA, the CDR3 is TGCAGTGCTATCCGCAGGCGTAGCTCCTACGAGCAGTACTTC. V usage is TRBV20-1 and J usage is TRBJ2-7; D is unresolved. CDR3 size: 14 residues. Per germline, CDR1 DFQATT and CDR2 SNEGSKA (reference sequence). V lost 4 bases, J lost 0 bases, and 13 bases lay in between.

This clonotype was detected a few times. V and J are TRBV10-3 and TRBJ2-1; D might be TRBD2 (6 bases). The CDR3 is made up of 14 amino acids. V lost 6 bases to trimming and J lost 7 bases, with 16 bases between them. CDR1 ENHRY and CDR2 SYGVKD come from the germline V gene. The CDR3 reads CAIREGSGRNEQFF. DNA of the CDR3: TGTGCCATCAGGGAAGGGTCAGGGAGGAATGAGCAGTTCTTC.

As to this clonotype: A much larger clone lies a single base off, so this may be a read error. The gene calls are TRBV7-9 and TRBJ2-5; D may match TRBD1 or TRBD2 (5 bases each). TRBJ2-1 matches the DNA end more closely, so the J call is doubtful. The CDR3 has 14 residues. Germline V gene lookup returns CDR1 SEHNR and CDR2 FQNEAQ (reference sequence). The chain's CDR3 is CASSLMGDQETQFF. CDR3 coding DNA: TGTGCCAGCAGCTTAATGGGGGATCAAGAGACCCAGTTCTTC.

This clonotype was observed a single time. This clone may be a read error of a much larger clone one base away. CDR3 bases: TGCAGTGCTAGAGGGGCCGGCTCTGGGGCCAACGTCCTGACTTTC. Translating it yields CSARGAGSGANVLTF. This chain links TRBV20-1 with TRBJ2-6; D is uncertain. Germline CDR1 and CDR2: DFQATT and SNEGSKA (reference sequence). Trimming took off 1 base at V and 0 bases at J, with 7 bases between the two ends. CDR3 length: 15 amino acids.

The chain employs TRBV10-2 and TRBJ2-2; D may be TRBD1 or TRBD2 (5 bases each). This CDR3 is built from 14 residues. V gave up 7 bases and J gave up 0 bases, with 9 bases separating them. Germline V gives CDR1 WSHSY, CDR2 SAAADI. The CDR3, as DNA: TGCGCCAGCACTGTGGGGGCGAACACCGGGGAGCTGTTTTTT. It is translated as CASTVGANTGELFF.

This chain uses TRBV12-3 or TRBV12-4 with TRBJ1-4, with 9 bases fitting TRBD1. The junction had 9 bases not matched to a gene; V was cut back by 8 bases and J by 5 bases. The CDR3 consists of 15 residues. The CDR3: CASGVTGTGNEKLFF. DNA of the CDR3: TGTGCCAGCGGCGTAACCGGGACAGGGAATGAAAAACTGTTTTTT.

Concerning this clonotype itself: A much more abundant neighbour one base away suggests this may be a read error. The genes are TRBV12-3 or TRBV12-4 and TRBJ1-5; 8 bases are a match to TRBD1. The length of the CDR3 is 16 residues. CDR3 nucleotides: TGTGCCAGCAGTTTAGGGGTTCCAGGGGGCGATCAGCCCCGGCATTTT. This encodes CASSLGVPGGDQPRHF.

The J gene is TRBJ1-6, the V gene TRBV20-1; D gene unclear. Germline assignment: CDR1 DFQATT and CDR2 SNEGSKA (reference sequence). The CDR3 totals 13 residues. V was clipped by 2 bases and J by 7 bases, with 9 bases between them. The CDR3 nucleotides read TGCAGTGCTAGATCGCCGATAAATTCACCCCTCCACTTT. Translating gives CSARSPINSPLHF.

V and J are TRBV12-3 or TRBV12-4 and TRBJ1-2; D unresolved. CDR3 size: 12 residues. V was trimmed by 8 bases and J by 1 base, leaving 8 bases between them. Here the CDR3 DNA reads TGTGCCAGCGGGCGGCTTAACTATGGCTACACCTTC. It yields the protein CASGRLNYGYTF.

V is TRBV3-1 and J is TRBJ1-1; no definite D call. From germline, CDR1 is LGHDT and CDR2 YNNKEL (reference sequence). The CDR3 length is 14 residues. The V and J ends lost 0 bases and 10 bases respectively, with 15 bases between them. The CDR3 DNA follows: TGTGCCAGCAGCCAAGATTCCGGCTCCGCTGGAGCTTTCTTT. Its protein is CASSQDSGSAGAFF.

Concerning this clonotype: At one boundary the junction diverges from the germline segment, which might be a read error. The V and J genes are TRBV7-2 and TRBJ2-6, with D possibly TRBD1 on 5 matching bases. From germline, CDR1 is SGHTA and CDR2 FQGNSA. The CDR3 consists of 18 residues. CDR3: CANSPDITFISGANVLTF. CDR3 in DNA: TGTGCCAACAGCCCGGACATTACCTTTATCTCTGGGGCCAACGTCCTGACTTTC. The variable domain in full, with the rest retrieved from reference TRBV7-2 and TRBJ2-6, is GAGVSQSPSNKVTEKGKDVELRCDPISGHTALYWYRQSLGQGLEFLIYFQGNSAPDKSGLPSDRFSAERTGGSVSTLTIQRTQQEDSAVYLCANSPDITFISGANVLTFGAGSRLTVL.

Turning to this clonotype: At one end, the junction sequence differs from germline, possibly due to a read error. The chain couples TRBV7-6 to TRBJ2-4; perhaps D is TRBD1 or TRBD2 (6 bases each). Near its end, the DNA agrees better with TRBJ2-7, so the J call may be wrong. Germline values: CDR1 SGHVS, CDR2 FNYEAQ. The CDR3 consists of 16 residues. The CDR3 spells CANSLNAGSGADEQYF. CDR3 nucleotides: TGTGCCAACAGCTTAAACGCGGGGTCGGGGGCCGACGAGCAGTACTTC.

The chain couples TRBV28 to TRBJ2-3; 7 nucleotides align to TRBD2. Germline lookup yields CDR1 MDHEN and CDR2 SYDVKM. CDR3 length: 15 residues. The V and J ends lost 9 bases and 6 bases, in that order; junction bases with no gene match: 15. CDR3 protein: CASKTGGVLSDTQYF. CDR3 coding DNA: TGTGCCAGTAAGACGGGGGGAGTTTTAAGCGATACGCAGTATTTT. Full variable domain (missing parts from reference TRBV28 and TRBJ2-3): DVKVTQSSRYLVKRTGEKVFLECVQDMDHENMFWYRQDPGLGLRLIYFSYDVKMKEKGDIPEGYSVSREKKERFSLILESASTNQTSMYLCASKTGGVLSDTQYFGPGTRLTVL.

The CDR3 sequence is CASSYYGGTYEQYF. CDR3 nucleotide sequence: TGTGCCAGCAGTTACTACGGGGGGACCTACGAGCAGTACTTC. The chain combines TRBV6-2 or TRBV6-3 with TRBJ2-7; TRBD2 agrees at 7 bases. Unmatched junction bases numbered 2, after V lost 1 base and J lost 2 bases. Germline V gene lookup returns CDR1 MNHEY and CDR2 SVGEGT. The CDR3 sequence is 14 residues long.

This clonotype has only a few counts. The chain has TRBV29-1 and TRBJ1-2; maybe TRBD1 (6 bases). Deletions cut 3 bases from V and 3 bases from J, with 14 bases between. This CDR3 is 14 amino acids long. Germline assignment: CDR1 SQVTM and CDR2 ANQGSEA. The CDR3 loop is CSVESQPGDYGYTF. CDR3 nucleotides: TGCAGCGTTGAGTCCCAACCAGGGGACTATGGCTACACCTTC.

V and J are TRBV10-3 and TRBJ2-5; TRBD1 or TRBD2 may be the D gene (6 bases each). V was clipped by 8 bases and J by 5 bases, with 21 bases between them. CDR1 and CDR2 from the germline V gene are ENHRY and SYGVKD. The CDR3 consists of 15 residues. CDR3 nucleotides: TGTGCCATCTCGCTCCTTGGGGGGCTCGGGGAGACCCAGTACTTC. Translated: CAISLLGGLGETQYF.

This clonotype was detected only a few times. The J gene is TRBJ2-5, the V gene TRBV7-9; 10 bases match TRBD1. V gave up 4 bases and J gave up 5 bases; unmatched junction bases: 10. Germline CDR1 is SEHNR and CDR2 is FQNEAQ (reference sequence). The CDR3 length is 16 residues. The CDR3 protein is CASSSPLGTGVETQYF. CDR3 sequence (DNA): TGTGCCAGCAGCTCTCCCCTCGGGACAGGGGTGGAGACCCAGTACTTC.

There are a few counts of this clonotype. The chain employs TRBV29-1 and TRBJ1-6, with 7 bases matching TRBD1. CDR1 and CDR2 (germline): SQVTM, ANQGSEA. The CDR3 length is 14 residues. J gave up 9 bases and V 7 bases, and 12 bases lay outside the gene matches. CDR3 amino acids: CSASLDRDGSPLHF. The CDR3 DNA sequence: TGCAGCGCCAGTCTCGACAGGGATGGTTCACCCCTCCACTTT.

The chain links TRBV7-9 to TRBJ2-7, with D possibly being TRBD2 (6 bases). Germline loops: CDR1 SEHNR, CDR2 FQNEAQ (reference sequence). CDR3 length: 16 residues. The V end lost 8 bases, the J end lost 1 base, and 21 bases lay between the germline ends. CDR3 protein: CASERGGRVSSYEQYF. Written as DNA, the CDR3 is TGTGCCAGCGAGAGGGGAGGCAGGGTGAGTTCCTACGAGCAGTACTTC.